The 24 T cell receptor beta chains presented below share a single source sample, sequenced in a study of T cells in Graves' hyperthyroidism and ophthalmopathy. From RNA transcripts, TCR beta CDR3 regions were amplified. When the TCR CDR3 underwent first-round RT-PCR, the HTBI primer set was used. MiXCR, run by TCRdb on the multiplex PCR reads, gives a single entry per CDR3 protein. The table records around 260,000 distinct CDR3 sequences, 25% to 30% of them present only once. The sample comprised blood. The receptor set was obtained from a middle-aged man with Graves' hyperthyroidism that later progressed to Graves' ophthalmopathy.

Concerning this clonotype: A much larger clone is a single base away; this may be a read error. The rearrangement links TRBV18 to TRBJ1-2; D is unresolved. The CDR3 loop spans 13 amino acids. Germline CDR1 and CDR2: KGHSH and LQKENI. CDR3: CASSPSDNCGYTF. The CDR3 bases are TGTGCCAGCTCACCTTCAGATAACTGTGGCTACACCTTC.

This rearrangement joins TRBV18 to TRBJ1-1; no clear D. V lost 3 bases and J 6 bases, leaving 14 bases between the germline ends. CDR1 and CDR2 (germline): KGHSH, LQKENI. CDR3 length equals 14 residues. DNA of the CDR3: TGTGCCAGCTCACCGAGAACAAACGGGCCTGAAGCTTTCTTT. This codes for CASSPRTNGPEAFF.

This clonotype was recorded a few times. The chain is built from TRBV6-2 or TRBV6-3 and TRBJ2-5, with D uncertain. The CDR3 is made up of 12 amino acids. Germline loops: CDR1 MNHEY, CDR2 SVGEGT. V lost 4 bases and J lost 3, with 6 bases in between. The CDR3 spells CASSSSEETQYF. The CDR3 region has the DNA TGTGCCAGCAGTTCGAGCGAAGAGACCCAGTACTTC.

This clonotype was recorded many times. The V call is TRBV12-3 or TRBV12-4, the J call TRBJ1-5, with D hard to call. CDR3 size: 15 residues. V dropped 6 bases and J dropped 1 base, with 13 bases sitting between them. The CDR3 nucleotides are TGTGCCAGCAGCCGAGACGGGAAAAGCAATCAGCCCCAGCATTTT. Translation gives CASSRDGKSNQPQHF.

This clonotype was observed many times. The V call is TRBV15, the J call TRBJ2-2; D possibly corresponds to TRBD2 (6 bases). The germline V gene encodes CDR1 LNHNV and CDR2 YYDKDF (reference sequence). The CDR3 is 16 residues long. The V end was cut by 0 bases, the J end by 4 bases, with 12 bases between. CDR3 in amino acids: CATSRDRAGTTGELFF. In nucleotides, the CDR3 is TGTGCCACCAGCAGAGACAGGGCGGGGACCACCGGGGAGCTGTTTTTT. Complete variable domain (other parts from reference TRBV15 and TRBJ2-2): DAMVIQNPRYQVTQFGKPVTLSCSQTLNHNVMYWYQQKSSQAPKLLFHYYDKDFNNEADTPDNFQSRRPNTSFCFLDIRSPGLGDTAMYLCATSRDRAGTTGELFFGEGSRLTVL.

This clonotype was counted a few times. The chain recombines TRBV6-1 with TRBJ2-7; the match to TRBD2 covers 11 bases. J was trimmed by 7 bases and V by 6 bases; bases with no gene match: 8. CDR3 size: 14 residues. The germline V gene has CDR1 MNHNS and CDR2 SASEGT. Here the CDR3 reads CASRDSGRAGEQYF. The CDR3 nucleotides read TGTGCCAGCAGGGATAGCGGGAGGGCCGGTGAGCAGTACTTC.

This clonotype was seen many times. The chain recombines TRBV19 with TRBJ2-5; D gene ambiguous. The germline CDR1 and CDR2 sequences are LNHDA and SQIVND (reference sequence). The CDR3 extends over 14 amino acids. V dropped 0 bases and J dropped 7 bases, with 12 bases sitting between them. CDR3 loop: CASSIDLVVATQYF. DNA of the CDR3: TGTGCCAGTAGTATAGATCTGGTCGTTGCGACCCAGTACTTC.

The sample holds many counts of this clonotype. The V gene is TRBV11-1, the J gene TRBJ2-5; tentatively, D is TRBD1 (7 bases). This CDR3 contains 14 residues. Trimming cost V 2 bases and J 4 bases, with 11 bases left between them. Germline CDR1 SGHAT, CDR2 FQDESV (reference sequence). This CDR3 is CASSLSGGLETQYF. CDR3 in DNA: TGTGCCAGCAGCTTATCAGGGGGGTTAGAGACCCAGTACTTC.

This clonotype showed up just a few times. The chain has TRBV12-3 or TRBV12-4 and TRBJ1-1; 11 bases are a match to TRBD1. V dropped 4 bases and J dropped 6; count of bases not matched to a gene: 7. This CDR3 comprises 15 residues. CDR3: CASSSSDRGLAEAFF. The CDR3 DNA is TGTGCCAGCAGTTCCTCGGACAGGGGGCTCGCTGAAGCTTTCTTT.

This clonotype was counted a few times. V is TRBV29-1 and J is TRBJ2-7; weak D call: TRBD1 (6 bases). V shed 4 bases and J shed 4 bases, with 17 bases lying between them. CDR1 is SQVTM and CDR2 is ANQGSEA in the germline V gene. The CDR3 is 14 residues long. The CDR3 protein is CSVVFRQGIYEQYF. CDR3 sequence (DNA): TGCAGCGTTGTCTTTCGGCAGGGGATTTACGAGCAGTACTTC.

This clonotype was recorded at least ten times. This chain connects TRBV27 to TRBJ1-2, with D possibly matching TRBD1 (5 bases). Germline loops: CDR1 MNHEY, CDR2 SMNVEV (reference sequence). This CDR3 spans 12 amino acids. The germline V and J ends were trimmed by 7 bases and 5 bases, with 11 bases remaining between them. The DNA for the CDR3 is TGTGCCAGCAAAGGGGAAGGGTATGGCTACACCTTC. Translated: CASKGEGYGYTF.

The table lists this clonotype with many counts. J is TRBJ2-7 and V is TRBV6-1, with 7 nucleotides matching TRBD1. The CDR3 length is 13 residues. CDR1 and CDR2 (germline): MNHNS, SASEGT. The ends lost 3 bases at V and 7 bases at J; junction bases unmatched: 6. CDR3 sequence: CASSETGLGEQYF. The CDR3 coding sequence is TGTGCCAGCAGTGAGACAGGGCTAGGGGAGCAGTACTTC.

The J gene is TRBJ1-2, the V gene TRBV29-1; D might be TRBD1 (5 bases). Germline CDR1 SQVTM, CDR2 ANQGSEA. Deletions cut 6 bases from V and 7 bases from J, with 12 bases between. CDR3 length: 11 amino acids. CDR3 sequence: CSVNGGFGYTF. As DNA, the CDR3 is TGCAGCGTCAACGGGGGGTTTGGCTACACCTTC.

This clonotype was found many times. The chain is built from TRBV10-3 and TRBJ2-2, with no clear D. The V end was cut by 2 bases, the J end by 3 bases, with 13 bases between. This CDR3 contains 16 residues. The germline V gene has CDR1 ENHRY and CDR2 SYGVKD. Here the CDR3 reads CAISENQQSDTGELFF. For the CDR3, the DNA is TGTGCCATCAGTGAGAACCAACAATCGGACACCGGGGAGCTGTTTTTT.

This clonotype was counted at least ten times. The chain is built from TRBV2 and TRBJ2-5, with a weak D call TRBD2 (6 bases). The V gene lost 1 base and the J gene lost 3 bases, with 27 bases spanning the gap. Per germline, CDR1 SNHLY and CDR2 FYNNEI. This CDR3 has 20 residues. The CDR3 region is CASSEDGGFFGYVTEETQYF. CDR3 coding DNA: TGTGCCAGCAGTGAAGATGGGGGGTTTTTCGGCTATGTAACGGAAGAGACCCAGTACTTC.

This clonotype occurred many times. The rearrangement joins TRBV20-1 to TRBJ2-7; D is undetermined. The V end lost 4 bases, the J end lost 2 bases, and 12 bases lay between the germline ends. From germline, CDR1 is DFQATT and CDR2 SNEGSKA (reference sequence). The CDR3 is 13 amino acids. The DNA of the CDR3 is TGCAGTGCTACCCCTCCCCCCACCTACGAGCAGTACTTC. Its protein is CSATPPPTYEQYF.

This clonotype was seen many times. The chain joins TRBV4-1 to TRBJ2-2, with 10 bases that match TRBD1. Looked up from germline, CDR1 is MGHRA and CDR2 is YSYEKL. J lost 6 bases, V lost 5 bases, and 12 bases had no gene match. The CDR3 is 17 amino acids. The CDR3 loop reads CASSFIRDRGFSGELFF. DNA of the CDR3: TGCGCCAGCAGCTTTATCCGGGACAGGGGATTTTCCGGGGAGCTGTTTTTT.

This clonotype was counted at least ten times. V gene TRBV6-5 combines with J gene TRBJ1-1; D possibly corresponds to TRBD1 (5 bases). V dropped 7 bases and J dropped 5 bases, with 14 bases sitting between them. This CDR3 contains 13 residues. Germline CDR1 is MNHEY and CDR2 is SVGAGI. The CDR3 DNA is TGTGCCAGCACTTTTCAGGGTAGGACTGAAGCTTTCTTT. Protein sequence: CASTFQGRTEAFF.

In this sample, this clonotype turned up many times. The chain employs TRBV11-2 and TRBJ2-5; 11 nucleotides agree with TRBD1. V lost 1 base and J lost 1; bases outside the gene matches: 2. There are 16 residues in the CDR3. The germline V gene has CDR1 SGHAT and CDR2 FQNNGV. CDR3 nucleotide sequence: TGTGCCAGCAGCTTAGTAGGGACAGGGGGCCAAGAGACCCAGTACTTC. It encodes CASSLVGTGGQETQYF. Looking up the rest from reference TRBV11-2 and TRBJ2-5 gives the full variable domain: EAGVAQSPRYKIIEKRQSVAFWCNPISGHATLYWYQQILGQGPKLLIQFQNNGVVDDSQLPKDRFSAERLKGVDSTLKIQPAKLEDSAVYLCASSLVGTGGQETQYFGPGTRLLVL.

There are many counts of this clonotype. J is TRBJ2-4 and V is TRBV20-1, with D tentatively TRBD2 (6 bases). Germline V CDR1 and CDR2: DFQATT, SNEGSKA (reference sequence). V was shortened by 5 bases and J by 6 bases, with 23 bases between the two germline ends. The CDR3 is made up of 16 amino acids. CDR3 sequence: CSAPPGSRGSTNIQYF. CDR3 DNA sequence: TGCAGTGCTCCCCCCGGTAGTCGGGGGAGCACAAACATTCAGTACTTC.

A few counts support this clonotype. The J gene is TRBJ1-1, the V gene TRBV6-1, with a tentative D call TRBD1 (5 bases). V was shortened by 6 bases and J by 5 bases, with 19 bases between the two germline ends. CDR1 MNHNS and CDR2 SASEGT come from the germline V gene. This CDR3 contains 15 residues. The CDR3 nucleotides are TGTGCCAGCAGCGAGGGGTCGGCGGGGGTGACTGAAGCTTTCTTT. Amino acid sequence: CASSEGSAGVTEAFF.

This clonotype has at least ten counts. The chain links TRBV11-3 to TRBJ2-5; unclear D gene. The CDR3 sequence is 16 residues long. V lost 2 bases, J lost 5 bases, and 18 bases lay in between. From germline, CDR1 is SGHNT and CDR2 YENEEA. CDR3 nucleotides: TGTGCCAGCAGCTTACGGTTGCTCGGCCTGGGGGAGACCCAGTACTTC. It yields the protein CASSLRLLGLGETQYF.

This clonotype showed up many times. The CDR3 nucleotides are TGTGCCAGCAGTTACGAGAGGGTGAACACTGAAGCTTTCTTT. This codes for CASSYERVNTEAFF. The gene calls are TRBV6-5 and TRBJ1-1; D remains unclear. V was cut by 2 bases and J by 0 bases, with 7 bases left in between. Germline CDR1 reads MNHEY; CDR2 reads SVGAGI. The CDR3 sequence is 14 residues long.

In this sample, this clonotype turned up many times. The chain employs TRBV24-1 and TRBJ1-5; D unresolved. This CDR3 is 15 amino acids long. With 4 bases removed from V and 6 bases from J, the gap between germline ends came to 15 bases. Germline V gives CDR1 KGHDR, CDR2 SFDVKD. The CDR3 DNA reads as TGTGCCACCAGTGACCCCGCTATAGGGAGTCAGCCCCAGCATTTT. Translation gives CATSDPAIGSQPQHF.